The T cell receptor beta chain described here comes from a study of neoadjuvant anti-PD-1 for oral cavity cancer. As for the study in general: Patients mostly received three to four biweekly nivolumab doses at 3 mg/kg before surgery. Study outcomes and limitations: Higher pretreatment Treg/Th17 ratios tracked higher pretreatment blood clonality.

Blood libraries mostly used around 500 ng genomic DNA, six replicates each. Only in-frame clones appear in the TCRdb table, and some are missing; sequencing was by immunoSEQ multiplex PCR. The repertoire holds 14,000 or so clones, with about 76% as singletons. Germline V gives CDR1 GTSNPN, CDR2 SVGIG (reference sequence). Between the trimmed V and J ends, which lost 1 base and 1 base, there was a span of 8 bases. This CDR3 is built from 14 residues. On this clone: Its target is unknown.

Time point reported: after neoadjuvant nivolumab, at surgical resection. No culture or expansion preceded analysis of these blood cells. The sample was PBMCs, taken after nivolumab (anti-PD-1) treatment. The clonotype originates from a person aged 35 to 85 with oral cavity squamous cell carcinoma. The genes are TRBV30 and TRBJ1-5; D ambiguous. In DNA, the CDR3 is TGTGCCTGGAGTGATTTTGGGAGCAATCAGCCCCAGCATTTT. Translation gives CAWSDFGSNQPQHF.